Listed here are 17 T cell receptor beta chains from one sample, sequenced in a study of control samples from healthy donors and cancer patients. Produced via immunoSEQ multiplex PCR; TCRdb's table is partial and in-frame only. This sample has roughly 55,000 clones, with more than 85% found just once. The sequencing sample was made of PBMCs. The receptors come from a man aged 35 to 55 with colorectal cancer.

The gene calls are TRBV7-9 and TRBJ1-2, with 8 bases that match TRBD1. Germline V lookup: CDR1 SEHNR, CDR2 FQNEAQ (reference sequence). This CDR3 has 15 amino acids. Unmatched junction bases numbered 12, after V lost 10 bases and J lost 2 bases. This chain's CDR3 is CATDGGQDSNYGYTF. CDR3 in DNA: TGTGCCACGGATGGGGGACAGGATTCAAACTATGGCTACACCTTC.

The chain employs TRBV6-5 and TRBJ2-5, with D tentatively TRBD2 (6 bases). Trimming removed 5 bases from V and 5 bases from J, with 18 bases in between. The CDR3 extends over 15 amino acids. Germline assignment: CDR1 MNHEY and CDR2 SVGAGI. CDR3 region: CASSPTPGRWETQYF. The CDR3 DNA follows: TGTGCCAGCAGTCCTACCCCGGGGAGGTGGGAGACCCAGTACTTC.

This chain connects TRBV29-1 to TRBJ2-3; 10 bases align to TRBD1. The germline V gene encodes CDR1 SQVTM and CDR2 ANQGSEA. This CDR3 is 18 amino acids long. V shed 6 bases and J 2 bases; nucleotides not matched to a gene: 17. CDR3 loop: CSVSERGGQGSTTDTQYF. The CDR3 DNA follows: TGCAGCGTCAGTGAAAGGGGGGGACAGGGGTCGACCACAGATACGCAGTATTTT.

Written as DNA, the CDR3 is TGTGCCAGCAGCCAAGGGACTTCTGGCGTAGAGACCCAGTACTTC. It is translated as CASSQGTSGVETQYF. The chain is built from TRBV14 and TRBJ2-5; D perhaps matches TRBD2 (5 bases). CDR1 and CDR2 from the germline V gene are SGHDN and FVKESK. With 1 base removed from V and 4 bases from J, the gap between germline ends came to 13 bases. This CDR3 comprises 15 residues.

The rearrangement joins TRBV2 to TRBJ1-4; D may be TRBD1 (6 bases). V lost 7 bases, J lost 7 bases, and 16 bases lay in between. This CDR3 contains 14 residues. Germline V lookup: CDR1 SNHLY, CDR2 FYNNEI. The CDR3 spells CASNSGASREKLFF. The CDR3 region has the DNA TGTGCCAGCAACTCAGGGGCGTCGCGTGAAAAACTGTTTTTT.

The V gene is TRBV30, the J gene TRBJ1-2; D may be TRBD1 (6 bases). The length of the CDR3 is 13 residues. V was trimmed by 5 bases and J by 5 bases, leaving 15 bases between them. Germline values: CDR1 GTSNPN, CDR2 SVGIG (reference sequence). The CDR3 is CAWYPGQSYGYTF. CDR3 DNA: TGTGCCTGGTATCCGGGACAATCGTATGGCTACACCTTC. The entire variable domain, with the rest obtained from reference TRBV30 and TRBJ1-2, is as follows: SQTIHQWPATLVQPVGSPLSLECTVEGTSNPNLYWYRQAAGRGLQLLFYSVGIGQISSEVPQNLSASRPQDRQFILSSKKLLLSDSGFYLCAWYPGQSYGYTFGSGTRLTVV.

J is TRBJ2-7 and V is TRBV6-5, with 8 nucleotides matching TRBD2. The V gene's germline CDR1 is MNHEY and CDR2 SVGAGI. This CDR3 region has 14 residues. Trimming at V came to 7 bases and at J to 5 bases, leaving 10 bases not matched to a gene. In nucleotides, the CDR3 is TGTGCCAGCACCAACCCGGGGGGGGCTCACGAGCAGTACTTC. Amino acid sequence: CASTNPGGAHEQYF.

This chain joins TRBV18 and TRBJ1-5; 7 positions agree with TRBD1. CDR1 and CDR2 from the germline V gene are KGHSH and LQKENI. After removal of 3 bases from V and 8 bases from J, the junction contained 4 bases not matched to a gene. The CDR3 extends over 13 amino acids. CDR3 region: CASSPSQGKPQHF. In DNA, the CDR3 is TGTGCCAGCTCACCCTCACAGGGGAAGCCCCAGCATTTT.

The rearrangement links TRBV12-3 or TRBV12-4 to TRBJ1-2; D call uncertain. Trimming cost V 1 base and J 4 bases, with 4 bases left between them. This CDR3 has 12 amino acids. The DNA of the CDR3 is TGTGCCAGCAGTTTAGACAGCTATGGCTACACCTTC. As protein: CASSLDSYGYTF.

V is TRBV2 and J is TRBJ2-7; 10 nucleotides match TRBD1. From germline, CDR1 is SNHLY and CDR2 FYNNEI. The CDR3 extends over 14 amino acids. The V segment lost 5 bases and the J segment 5 bases; nucleotides outside the gene matches: 6. CDR3 bases: TGTGCCAGCAGTCGCGACAGGGGGCTCAACGAGCAGTACTTC. The encoded protein is CASSRDRGLNEQYF.

V is TRBV7-9 and J is TRBJ1-6, with a possible D match to TRBD1 (6 bases). Germline loops: CDR1 SEHNR, CDR2 FQNEAQ (reference sequence). Trimming took 3 bases from V and 7 from J, leaving 10 bases between them. The CDR3 covers 14 residues. In DNA, the CDR3 is TGTGCCAGCAGCTTCAGGGGCGAAAATTCACCCCTCCACTTT. Protein product: CASSFRGENSPLHF.

This chain connects TRBV20-1 to TRBJ1-1; D is ambiguous. There are 9 residues in the CDR3. The germline gives CDR1 DFQATT, CDR2 SNEGSKA (reference sequence). Trimming stripped 8 bases from V and 6 bases from J, with 7 bases between. The CDR3 here is CSLYSEAFF. The DNA for the CDR3 is TGCAGTTTATACTCTGAAGCTTTCTTT.

The chain employs TRBV9 and TRBJ2-3; 7 nucleotides agree with TRBD2. The CDR3 contains 15 residues. The V gene end was trimmed by 2 bases and the J gene end by 2 bases; junction bases not matched to a gene: 5. Germline lookup yields CDR1 SGDLS and CDR2 YYNGEE. CDR3 sequence (DNA): TGTGCCAGCAGCGTTGGGCTAGCGGACACAGATACGCAGTATTTT. Its protein product is CASSVGLADTDTQYF.

The CDR3 region is CASSWTGTQPQHF. The CDR3 coding sequence is TGTGCCAGCAGTTGGACAGGGACCCAGCCCCAGCATTTT. This rearrangement joins TRBV6-2 or TRBV6-3 to TRBJ1-5; TRBD1 aligns across 8 bases. Germline trimming cut 4 bases from V and 7 bases from J; bases unmatched to any gene: 3. CDR1 is MNHEY and CDR2 is SVGEGT in the germline V gene. There are 13 residues in the CDR3.

The rearrangement links TRBV5-4 to TRBJ1-1, with TRBD1 matching over 10 bases. The CDR3 spans 17 residues. The V and J ends lost 4 bases and 2 bases, in that order; junction bases with no gene match: 11. The germline V gene has CDR1 SGHNT and CDR2 YYREEE (reference sequence). CDR3 nucleotide sequence: TGTGCCAGCAGCAAAGCCCGGGACAGGGGCCTTAACACTGAAGCTTTCTTT. Protein sequence: CASSKARDRGLNTEAFF. The variable domain in full, with the rest retrieved from reference TRBV5-4 and TRBJ1-1, is ETGVTQSPTHLIKTRGQQVTLRCSSQSGHNTVSWYQQALGQGPQFIFQYYREEENGRGNFPPRFSGLQFPNYSSELNVNALELDDSALYLCASSKARDRGLNTEAFFGQGTRLTVV.

CDR3 nucleotides: TGTGCCAGCACCGACCTTCGGGGGGCCGGGGAGACCCAGTACTTC. As protein: CASTDLRGAGETQYF. The V call is TRBV11-2, the J call TRBJ2-5, with D maybe TRBD2 (7 bases). V lost 7 bases to trimming and J lost 5 bases, with 20 bases between them. Germline V lookup: CDR1 SGHAT, CDR2 FQNNGV. The CDR3 loop spans 15 amino acids.

V is TRBV12-3 or TRBV12-4 and J is TRBJ1-2, with D possibly TRBD1 on 5 matching bases. The CDR3 is 12 residues long. The ends were cut back, 6 bases at V and 4 bases at J, with 9 bases in the middle. CDR3 region: CASSPGGYGYTF. As DNA, the CDR3 is TGTGCCAGCAGCCCCGGGGGCTATGGCTACACCTTC.